This T cell receptor beta chain was found in a study of identical twins. TCRdb re-called the 5' RACE reads through MiXCR, storing one row per CDR3 protein. The table has 500,000 or so distinct CDR3 sequences, 14% seen once. From germline, CDR1 is LGHDT and CDR2 YNNKEL (reference sequence). Trimming left V 2 bases short and J 6 bases short, with 7 bases between. This CDR3 is built from 13 residues. Worth noting for this clonotype: Its matching antigen is unknown.

Findings of the study overall: For monozygotic twins, models underestimated out-of-frame TCR alpha sharing.

The same sample was also used in a study of yellow fever vaccine responses in identical twins.

V gene TRBV3-1 combines with J gene TRBJ2-2, with no clear D. Sequenced sample: CD4+ T cells sorted from blood. This TCR came from a woman aged 18-35 years in good health. CDR3 loop: CASSQRRAGELFF. CDR3 coding DNA: TGTGCCAGCAGCCAACGTAGGGCCGGGGAGCTGTTTTTT.